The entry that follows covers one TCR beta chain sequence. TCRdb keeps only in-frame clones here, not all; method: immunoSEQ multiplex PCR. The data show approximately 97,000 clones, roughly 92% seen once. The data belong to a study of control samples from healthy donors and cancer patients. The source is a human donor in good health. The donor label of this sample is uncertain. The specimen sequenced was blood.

CDR3 protein: CASSFKAGDRTQETQYF. CDR3 bases: TGTGCCAGCAGCTTTAAAGCTGGAGACCGCACACAAGAGACCCAGTACTTC. V is TRBV7-9 and J is TRBJ2-5; no clear D gene. Germline V gene sequence: CDR1 SEHNR, CDR2 FQNEAQ (reference sequence). Trimming left V 3 bases short and J 2 bases short, with 19 bases between. There are 17 residues in the CDR3.